This passage covers 5 T cell receptor beta chains from one sample sequenced in a study of blood T cell repertoires in COVID-19. Assay: immunoSEQ multiplex PCR; the TCRdb copy retains only in-frame clones and omits some. The sample shows 80,000 to 100,000 clones, approximately 80% of them seen only once. The sequencing input was peripheral blood. These receptors all stem from a man aged 65 to 85 with active or convalescent COVID-19.

A word on this clone: Other DNA sequences in this sample translate to the same CDR3. The chain links TRBV11-2 to TRBJ2-3, with no clear D. In germline, CDR1 is SGHAT, CDR2 FQNNGV. The CDR3 consists of 12 residues. Trimming cost V 4 bases and J 0 bases, with 2 bases left between them. The CDR3 reads CASSSSTDTQYF. The DNA for the CDR3 is TGTGCCAGCAGCTCTAGCACAGATACGCAGTATTTT.

The chain joins TRBV11-2 to TRBJ1-2; tentative D call: TRBD1 (5 bases). CDR1 is SGHAT, CDR2 FQNNGV, per germline. The CDR3 spans 14 residues. Trimming took 7 bases from V and 5 from J, leaving 17 bases between them. CDR3 amino acids: CASTQRGGSYGYTF. CDR3 DNA: TGTGCCAGCACCCAACGGGGGGGATCTTATGGCTACACCTTC.

J is TRBJ1-2 and V is TRBV6-6; D uncertain. Trimming took off 6 bases at V and 1 base at J, with 15 bases between the two ends. The germline CDR1 and CDR2 sequences are MNHNY and SVGAGI (reference sequence). The CDR3 contains 15 residues. CDR3 in DNA: TGTGCCAGCAGCTCGGCAGAGGGAAGTAACTATGGCTACACCTTC. It yields the protein CASSSAEGSNYGYTF.

The genes are TRBV18 and TRBJ2-1; 7 bases align to TRBD1. V gave up 6 bases and J gave up 7 bases; unmatched junction bases: 12. Germline V lookup: CDR1 KGHSH, CDR2 LQKENI. The CDR3 sequence is 15 residues long. CDR3 DNA: TGTGCCAGCTCGCTAGGTGGAGGACAGGTGAATGAGCAGTTCTTC. It encodes CASSLGGGQVNEQFF.

This chain links TRBV6-6 with TRBJ2-6, with TRBD2 as a possible D gene (6 bases). Trimming removed 6 bases from V and 1 base from J, with 13 bases in between. The CDR3 is made up of 16 amino acids. Germline V gives CDR1 MNHNY, CDR2 SVGAGI (reference sequence). CDR3 nucleotides: TGTGCCAGCAGGCCCGGGCGGGGTTCTGGGGCCAACGTCCTGACTTTC. As protein: CASRPGRGSGANVLTF.